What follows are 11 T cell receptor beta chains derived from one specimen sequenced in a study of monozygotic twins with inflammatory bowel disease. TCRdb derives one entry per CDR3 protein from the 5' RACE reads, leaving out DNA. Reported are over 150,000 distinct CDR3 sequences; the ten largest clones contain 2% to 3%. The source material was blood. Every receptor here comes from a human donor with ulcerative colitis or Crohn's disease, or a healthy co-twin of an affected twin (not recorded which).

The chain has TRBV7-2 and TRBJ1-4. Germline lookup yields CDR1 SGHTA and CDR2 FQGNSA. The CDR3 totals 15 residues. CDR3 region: CASSSNRRGNEKLFF.

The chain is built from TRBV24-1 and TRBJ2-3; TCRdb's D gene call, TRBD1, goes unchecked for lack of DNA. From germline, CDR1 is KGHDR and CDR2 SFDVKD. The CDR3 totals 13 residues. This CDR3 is CATSDFGADTQYF.

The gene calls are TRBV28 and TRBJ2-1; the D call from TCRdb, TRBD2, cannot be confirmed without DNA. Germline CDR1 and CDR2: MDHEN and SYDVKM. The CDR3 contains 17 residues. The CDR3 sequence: CASSLPLGGGRSPEQFF.

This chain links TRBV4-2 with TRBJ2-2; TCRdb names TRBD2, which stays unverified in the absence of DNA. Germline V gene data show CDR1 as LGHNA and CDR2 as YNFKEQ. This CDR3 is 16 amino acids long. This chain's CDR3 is CASSPLVASGTGELFF.

This CDR3 is CASSFSITGEGAKNIQYF. The V call is TRBV5-6, the J call TRBJ2-4; TCRdb's assignment of TRBD1 cannot be checked, as there is no DNA. The CDR3 totals 18 residues. Germline lookup yields CDR1 SGHDT and CDR2 YYEEEE.

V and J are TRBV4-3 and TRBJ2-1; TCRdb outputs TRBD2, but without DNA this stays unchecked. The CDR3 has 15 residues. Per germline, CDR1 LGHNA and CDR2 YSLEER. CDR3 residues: CASSQEGSGRGEQFF.

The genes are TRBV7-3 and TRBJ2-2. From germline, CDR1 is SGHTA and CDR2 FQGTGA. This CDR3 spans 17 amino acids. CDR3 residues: CASSPPSYLEKAGELFF.

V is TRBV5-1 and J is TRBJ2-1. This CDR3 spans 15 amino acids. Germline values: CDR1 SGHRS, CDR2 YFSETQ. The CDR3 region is CASSLQLSSYNEQFF.

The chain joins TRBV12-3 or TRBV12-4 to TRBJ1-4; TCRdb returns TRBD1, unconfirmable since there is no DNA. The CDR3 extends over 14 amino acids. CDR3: CASSDVGTAEKLFF.

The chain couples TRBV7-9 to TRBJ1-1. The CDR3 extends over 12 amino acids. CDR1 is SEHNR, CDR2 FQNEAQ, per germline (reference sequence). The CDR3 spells CASSLAGHEAFF. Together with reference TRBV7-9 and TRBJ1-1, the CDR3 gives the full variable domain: DTGVSQNPRHKITKRGQNVTFRCDPISEHNRLYWYRQTLGQGPEFLTYFQNEAQLEKSRLLSDRFSAERPKGSFSTLEIQRTEQGDSAMYLCASSLAGHEAFFGQGTRLTVV.

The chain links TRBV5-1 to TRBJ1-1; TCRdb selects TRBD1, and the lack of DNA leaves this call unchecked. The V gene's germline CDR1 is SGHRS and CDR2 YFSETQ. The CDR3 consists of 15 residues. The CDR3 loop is CASSLGPGWAPEAFF.